The sequence of this TCR beta chain was determined in a study of T cells in Graves' hyperthyroidism and ophthalmopathy. As for the study in general: The initial diagnosis was the point when peripheral blood was collected, ahead of any treatment.

TCR beta CDR3 regions were amplified from RNA. In the first-round RT-PCR of the TCR CDR3, the HTBI primer set was used. Via MiXCR, TCRdb re-called the multiplex PCR reads, giving one row per CDR3 protein. The profile shows around 760,000 distinct CDR3 sequences, under 45% of them singletons. Trimming took 5 bases from V and 7 from J, leaving 12 bases between them. The CDR3 has 14 amino acids. The V gene's germline CDR1 is ENHRY and CDR2 SYGVKD. Input material: blood. The receptor was derived from a woman aged 40 to 50 with Graves' hyperthyroidism. The gene calls are TRBV10-3 and TRBJ1-6; D unresolved. Here the CDR3 DNA reads TGTGCCATCAGTACCGTGGAGGGCAATTCACCCCTCCACTTT. Translation: CAISTVEGNSPLHF.